This passage covers 23 T cell receptor beta chains from one sample sequenced in a study of blood T cell repertoires in COVID-19. The protocol was immunoSEQ multiplex PCR, while the TCRdb copy is restricted to in-frame clones and leaves out a portion. The sample has over 150,000 clones, under 90% seen once. The sequencing sample was made of peripheral blood. These receptors were collected from an elderly woman with acute or convalescent COVID-19.

V usage is TRBV19 and J usage is TRBJ2-3, with TRBD1 identical over 7 bases. The J segment lost 0 bases and the V segment lost 7 bases, leaving 10 bases of the junction unmatched. This CDR3 spans 16 amino acids. Looked up from germline, CDR1 is LNHDA and CDR2 is SQIVND (reference sequence). Written as DNA, the CDR3 is TGTGCCAGTACAGGGGGAGCGCTCTCTAGCACAGATACGCAGTATTTT. Encoded protein: CASTGGALSSTDTQYF.

CDR3 nucleotides: TGTGCCAGCAGCCAAGAGGATGGCCAGTACAGCACTGAAGCTTTCTTT. It codes for CASSQEDGQYSTEAFF. The chain carries TRBV4-2 and TRBJ1-1; unclear D gene. CDR3 size: 16 residues. Germline V gene sequence: CDR1 LGHNA, CDR2 YNFKEQ. Trimming left V 0 bases short and J 4 bases short, with 15 bases between.

The V call is TRBV29-1, the J call TRBJ2-7, with D tentatively TRBD1 (6 bases). Between the trimmed V and J ends, which lost 4 bases and 0 bases, there was a span of 19 bases. The CDR3 spans 16 residues. Germline V gene sequence: CDR1 SQVTM, CDR2 ANQGSEA. CDR3 loop: CSVVRQDLPNSYEQYF. As DNA, the CDR3 is TGCAGCGTTGTTAGACAGGACCTACCTAACTCCTACGAGCAGTACTTC.

CDR3 in DNA: TGTGCCAGCCCATCGAACAAACGGGACAGGGTTTCACCCCTCCACTTT. It encodes CASPSNKRDRVSPLHF. The chain recombines TRBV5-4 with TRBJ1-6; 9 bases are a match to TRBD1. J gave up 9 bases and V 7 bases, and 14 bases lay outside the gene matches. The CDR3 runs 16 residues. Looked up from germline, CDR1 is SGHNT and CDR2 is YYREEE (reference sequence).

This chain uses TRBV10-3 with TRBJ2-2, with 9 bases aligning to TRBD2. The J segment lost 0 bases and the V segment lost 6 bases, leaving 11 bases of the junction unmatched. This CDR3 is 18 amino acids long. Germline V CDR1 and CDR2: ENHRY, SYGVKD. CDR3 DNA sequence: TGTGCCATCAGACCCGGATTAGCGGGAGTTTCGAACACCGGGGAGCTGTTTTTT. Its translation is CAIRPGLAGVSNTGELFF.

The gene calls are TRBV18 and TRBJ1-2; unclear D gene. The CDR3 consists of 13 residues. CDR1 and CDR2 from the germline V gene are KGHSH and LQKENI. V lost 3 bases and J lost 2, with 7 bases in between. The CDR3 coding sequence is TGTGCCAGCTCACCCAGCGAAAACTATGGCTACACCTTC. The encoded protein is CASSPSENYGYTF.

The J gene is TRBJ1-4, the V gene TRBV5-6; 9 bases are shared with TRBD1. CDR1 and CDR2 (germline): SGHDT, YYEEEE. With V trimmed by 4 bases and J by 9 bases, 10 bases remained unmatched. The CDR3 covers 15 residues. In nucleotides, the CDR3 is TGTGCCAGCAGCGCAGGGACAGGGACCGTGCAAAAACTGTTTTTT. This translates into CASSAGTGTVQKLFF.

This clone was recorded only once. J is TRBJ1-2 and V is TRBV3-1 (or the pseudogene TRBV3-2), with 10 bases matching TRBD1. V dropped 4 bases and J dropped 4; count of bases not matched to a gene: 6. CDR1 and CDR2 from the germline V gene are LGHDT and YNNKEL (reference sequence). The CDR3 length is 15 residues. CDR3 DNA: TGTGCCAGCAGCCGCGGGACAGGGGTAGTCTATGGCTACACCTTC. This codes for CASSRGTGVVYGYTF.

The chain has TRBV10-3 and TRBJ2-2, with D perhaps matching TRBD1 (6 bases). Germline V CDR1 and CDR2: ENHRY, SYGVKD. This CDR3 has 16 amino acids. The V and J ends lost 2 bases and 4 bases respectively, with 14 bases between them. The CDR3 coding sequence is TGTGCCATCAGTGAGACTAAGGGACAAACCACCGGGGAGCTGTTTTTT. Amino acid sequence: CAISETKGQTTGELFF.

The chain couples TRBV5-1 to TRBJ2-5; 11 bases are a match to TRBD2. The CDR3 consists of 14 residues. Germline V gene data show CDR1 as SGHRS and CDR2 as YFSETQ. V shed 6 bases and J 5 bases; nucleotides not matched to a gene: 6. The CDR3 bases are TGCGCCAGCATGGATAGCGGGGGGGCGGAGACCCAGTACTTC. Residues: CASMDSGGAETQYF. Full variable domain (missing parts from reference TRBV5-1 and TRBJ2-5): KAGVTQTPRYLIKTRGQQVTLSCSPISGHRSVSWYQQTPGQGLQFLFEYFSETQRNKGNFPGRFSGRQFSNSRSEMNVSTLELGDSALYLCASMDSGGAETQYFGPGTRLLVL.

The gene calls are TRBV10-3 and TRBJ1-1, with 7 nucleotides matching TRBD1. V was pared by 9 bases and J by 1 base, with 11 bases of the junction left unmatched. Germline CDR1 is ENHRY and CDR2 is SYGVKD. This CDR3 is built from 15 residues. This CDR3 is CAMVSSPGGNTEAFF. The DNA for the CDR3 is TGTGCCATGGTATCATCCCCAGGGGGGAACACTGAAGCTTTCTTT.

This clone was seen just once. The chain couples TRBV11-2 to TRBJ2-3, with a tentative D call TRBD2 (6 bases). CDR3 size: 16 residues. Trimming took off 1 base at V and 1 base at J, with 12 bases between the two ends. Germline CDR1 SGHAT, CDR2 FQNNGV. The CDR3 DNA reads as TGTGCCAGCAGCTTAGCAAGCGGGCGAGGCACAGATACGCAGTATTTT. This codes for CASSLASGRGTDTQYF.

This chain joins TRBV5-8 and TRBJ2-6, with TRBD1 identical over 9 bases. J was trimmed by 5 bases and V by 3 bases; bases with no gene match: 9. This CDR3 contains 17 residues. Germline loops: CDR1 SGHTS, CDR2 YDEGEE. Written as DNA, the CDR3 is TGTGCCAGCAGCTACGGACAGGGGTCGGAGAGGGCCAACGTCCTGACTTTC. Its translation is CASSYGQGSERANVLTF.

CDR3 loop: CASSLTGNNQPQHF. The CDR3 DNA sequence: TGCGCCAGCAGCCTTACAGGGAACAATCAGCCCCAGCATTTT. The J gene is TRBJ1-5, the V gene TRBV4-1; D may be TRBD1 (6 bases). Germline CDR1 reads MGHRA; CDR2 reads YSYEKL. V lost 4 bases and J 3 bases, leaving 10 bases between the germline ends. The CDR3 spans 14 residues.

The chain joins TRBV15 to TRBJ1-5; tentatively, D is TRBD1 (6 bases). Trimming left V 0 bases short and J 2 bases short, with 11 bases between. In germline, CDR1 is LNHNV, CDR2 YYDKDF (reference sequence). CDR3 length: 16 residues. CDR3 amino acids: CATSRDLSGGNQPQHF. In DNA, the CDR3 is TGTGCCACCAGCAGAGATCTTTCAGGGGGCAATCAGCCCCAGCATTTT. Filled out from reference TRBV15 and TRBJ1-5, the complete variable domain reads DAMVIQNPRYQVTQFGKPVTLSCSQTLNHNVMYWYQQKSSQAPKLLFHYYDKDFNNEADTPDNFQSRRPNTSFCFLDIRSPGLGDTAMYLCATSRDLSGGNQPQHFGDGTRLSIL.

This clone showed up just once. The rearrangement links TRBV24-1 to TRBJ2-2, with 7 nucleotides matching TRBD1. J gave up 6 bases and V 4 bases, and 10 bases lay outside the gene matches. Germline V gives CDR1 KGHDR, CDR2 SFDVKD. The CDR3 covers 16 residues. CDR3 region: CATSDPRPTGAGELFF. The DNA for the CDR3 is TGTGCCACCAGTGACCCCCGACCTACAGGGGCCGGGGAGCTGTTTTTT.

V and J are TRBV7-2 and TRBJ2-7, with 11 bases matching TRBD2. Trimming cost V 5 bases and J 4 bases; bases outside gene matches: 4. CDR3 size: 14 residues. Looked up from germline, CDR1 is SGHTA and CDR2 is FQGNSA. The CDR3 DNA is TGTGCCAGCAGCGCCACTAGCGGGAGTTACGAGCAGTACTTC. The encoded protein is CASSATSGSYEQYF.

The sample holds one count of this clone. The V call is TRBV18, the J call TRBJ1-4; 10 bases align to TRBD1. Trimming took 4 bases from V and 7 from J; bases not matched to a gene: 0. Germline loops: CDR1 KGHSH, CDR2 LQKENI. CDR3 length equals 13 residues. This chain's CDR3 is CASSRDRGEKLFF. The CDR3 coding sequence is TGTGCCAGCTCACGGGACAGGGGTGAAAAACTGTTTTTT.

This clone was observed once. V and J are TRBV5-1 and TRBJ2-2, with D maybe TRBD1 (5 bases). V gave up 0 bases and J gave up 2 bases, with 11 bases separating them. This CDR3 is 16 amino acids long. Germline lookup yields CDR1 SGHRS and CDR2 YFSETQ. The CDR3 DNA is TGCGCCAGCAGCTTGGCCCAGGGAATTAACACCGGGGAGCTGTTTTTT. Translation: CASSLAQGINTGELFF.

The CDR3 region has the DNA TGTGCCAGCAGACCTAGCGGGGGGGCCTACGAGCAGTACTTC. It encodes CASRPSGGAYEQYF. This chain joins TRBV6-5 and TRBJ2-7; 12 positions agree with TRBD2. This CDR3 region has 14 residues. The junction had 2 bases not matched to a gene; V was cut back by 6 bases and J by 2 bases. Germline V lookup: CDR1 MNHEY, CDR2 SVGAGI.

The chain links TRBV28 to TRBJ2-7; 9 bases align to TRBD1. Germline V gives CDR1 MDHEN, CDR2 SYDVKM. There are 15 residues in the CDR3. With V trimmed by 7 bases and J by 1 base, 8 bases remained unmatched. The DNA for the CDR3 is TGTGCCAGCACCCGTAAGACAGGGGGGTCCTACGAGCAGTACTTC. Protein product: CASTRKTGGSYEQYF.

The rearrangement uses TRBV7-9 and TRBJ2-2, with 9 bases identical to TRBD1. V shed 5 bases and J 4 bases; nucleotides not matched to a gene: 8. This CDR3 is 16 amino acids long. Germline V CDR1 and CDR2: SEHNR, FQNEAQ (reference sequence). The CDR3 DNA sequence: TGTGCCAGCAGCCCACCGGACAGGGGTGGCACCGGGGAGCTGTTTTTT. Translation gives CASSPPDRGGTGELFF.

This clone was seen many times. The genes are TRBV29-1 and TRBJ2-3; D may be TRBD2 (6 bases). The germline gives CDR1 SQVTM, CDR2 ANQGSEA. Trimming shortened V by 4 bases and J by 5 bases, and 16 bases separated the two germline ends. The CDR3 spans 14 residues. The CDR3: CSVAPLRREDTQYF. In DNA form, the CDR3 reads TGCAGCGTTGCCCCCTTGCGGCGGGAAGATACGCAGTATTTT.